This T cell receptor (beta chain) stems from a study of blood T cell repertoires in COVID-19. On the study more broadly: Researchers got acute and convalescent COVID-19 samples from the United States, Italy and Spain. Sample material is recorded as cDNA or gDNA derived from T cells, B-cell-depleted T cells, or PBMCs.

Source study methods: Using reference gene primer amplification, nucleated cell counts were estimated. TCRdb's table, derived via immunoSEQ multiplex PCR, lists solely in-frame clones and lacks some. V and J calls and clone size come straight from that table; D and trimming were deduced from the DNA. The sample has about 340,000 clones, under 95% seen once; the top ten hold roughly 3%. The specimen was peripheral blood. The TCR was taken from a woman under 30 who had recovered from COVID-19.

The CDR3 DNA sequence: TGTGCCAGCAGTGATGGCAGGCAAAACACCGGGGAGCTGTTTTTT. This encodes CASSDGRQNTGELFF. The rearrangement links TRBV25-1 to TRBJ2-2; D uncertain. The CDR3 runs to 15 residues. The germline V and J ends were trimmed by 3 bases and 2 bases, with 10 bases remaining between them. In germline, CDR1 is MGHDK, CDR2 SYGVNS.